Below, 15 T cell receptor beta chains from the same sample are listed, as sequenced in a study of cytotoxic CD8 clonotypes in ibrutinib-treated CLL. Sequencing was performed with immunoSEQ multiplex PCR; in TCRdb, only in-frame clones are kept and a portion is missing. Of under 35,000 clones listed, roughly 69% are singletons. The material was PBMCs, obtained after 24 months of ibrutinib treatment. These TCRs come from a human donor with chronic lymphocytic leukemia.

This clone was counted ten times or more. The chain combines TRBV28 with TRBJ1-6, with no clear D. V dropped 7 bases and J dropped 0 bases, with 7 bases sitting between them. This CDR3 contains 14 residues. CDR1 and CDR2 (germline): MDHEN, SYDVKM. This chain's CDR3 is CASKRSSYNSPLHF. The CDR3 coding sequence is TGTGCCAGCAAGAGGAGCTCCTATAATTCACCCCTCCACTTT.

The chain's CDR3 is CAWSVGPGQGTSPLHF. The CDR3 DNA is TGTGCCTGGAGTGTAGGACCGGGACAGGGGACTTCACCCCTCCACTTT. The V call is TRBV30, the J call TRBJ1-6; 10 nucleotides align to TRBD1. The germline V gene encodes CDR1 GTSNPN and CDR2 SVGIG (reference sequence). Trimming removed 0 bases from V and 9 bases from J; junction bases left unmatched: 8. The CDR3 runs to 16 residues.

The chain has TRBV7-8 and TRBJ1-5, with D perhaps matching TRBD1 (5 bases). Per the germline V gene, CDR1 is SGHVS and CDR2 is FQNEAQ. The CDR3 sequence is 14 residues long. Trimming stripped 5 bases from V and 4 bases from J, with 12 bases between. The CDR3 nucleotides are TGTGCCAGCAGCCAGGAACGGACAAATCAGCCCCAGCATTTT. It specifies CASSQERTNQPQHF.

This chain joins TRBV4-2 and TRBJ1-5; 10 bases are shared with TRBD1. Germline V gene sequence: CDR1 LGHNA, CDR2 YNFKEQ. This CDR3 is built from 16 residues. As DNA, the CDR3 is TGTGCGAGGGGGACAGGGGACGCTTGTAGCAATCAGCCCCAGCATTTT. Translated, it gives CARGTGDACSNQPQHF.

The chain couples TRBV6-5 to TRBJ2-3; D tentatively fits TRBD1 or TRBD2 (6 bases each). The CDR3 totals 15 residues. The germline gives CDR1 MNHEY, CDR2 SVGAGI. Between the trimmed V and J ends, which lost 0 bases and 4 bases, there was a span of 11 bases. The CDR3 region is CASSYSAGEADTQYF. The CDR3 DNA follows: TGTGCCAGCAGTTACTCGGCAGGGGAGGCAGATACGCAGTATTTT.

The V and J genes are TRBV30 and TRBJ2-7; D may be TRBD2 (6 bases). Germline CDR1 and CDR2: GTSNPN and SVGIG (reference sequence). Between the trimmed V and J ends, which lost 1 base and 2 bases, there was a span of 18 bases. The CDR3 is 16 residues long. DNA of the CDR3: TGTGCCTGGAGTGCGGGTCGGACTACTCCCCCCTACGAGCAGTACTTC. This sequence encodes CAWSAGRTTPPYEQYF.

This clone appeared many times. The genes are TRBV28 and TRBJ1-5; possible D gene TRBD1, 6 bases. CDR1 MDHEN and CDR2 SYDVKM come from the germline V gene. V lost 2 bases and J 3 bases, leaving 8 bases between the germline ends. CDR3 length equals 14 residues. The CDR3 nucleotides read TGTGCCAGCAGTTTAGGACAGCACAATCAGCCCCAGCATTTT. This gives the protein CASSLGQHNQPQHF.

This chain uses TRBV7-6 with TRBJ2-2; 7 bases align to TRBD2. Per the germline V gene, CDR1 is SGHVS and CDR2 is FNYEAQ. With 4 bases clipped from V and 6 bases from J, the junction kept 5 bases outside the gene matches. The CDR3 loop spans 14 amino acids. Here the CDR3 reads CASSSVAGPGELFF. In DNA, the CDR3 is TGTGCCAGCAGCTCGGTAGCGGGCCCCGGGGAGCTGTTTTTT. Full variable domain (rest looked up from reference TRBV7-6 and TRBJ2-2): GAGVSQSPRYKVTKRGQDVALRCDPISGHVSLYWYRQALGQGPEFLTYFNYEAQQDKSGLPNDRFSAERPEGSISTLTIQRTEQRDSAMYRCASSSVAGPGELFFGEGSRLTVL.

This clone was seen more than once but under ten times. This rearrangement joins TRBV28 to TRBJ1-5, with TRBD1 identical over 8 bases. The CDR3 covers 19 residues. Germline trimming cut 2 bases from V and 1 base from J; bases unmatched to any gene: 13. In germline, CDR1 is MDHEN, CDR2 SYDVKM. In DNA, the CDR3 is TGTGCCAGCAGTTTACCGTGGGGTCAGGGGGCGCGAAGCAATCAGCCCCAGCATTTT. As protein: CASSLPWGQGARSNQPQHF.

This clone came up once. The V gene is TRBV5-1, the J gene TRBJ2-1; TRBD1 aligns across 7 bases. J was trimmed by 7 bases and V by 4 bases; bases with no gene match: 11. The V gene's germline CDR1 is SGHRS and CDR2 YFSETQ. This CDR3 is built from 15 residues. CDR3 protein: CASSLREGAPNEQFF. The CDR3, as DNA: TGCGCCAGCAGCCTTCGAGAGGGGGCCCCGAATGAGCAGTTCTTC. The full variable domain, rest sourced from reference TRBV5-1 and TRBJ2-1, is KAGVTQTPRYLIKTRGQQVTLSCSPISGHRSVSWYQQTPGQGLQFLFEYFSETQRNKGNFPGRFSGRQFSNSRSEMNVSTLELGDSALYLCASSLREGAPNEQFFGPGTRLTVL.

This clone appeared many times. J is TRBJ2-7 and V is TRBV27; 10 nucleotides align to TRBD1. V was pared by 8 bases and J by 2 bases, with 6 bases of the junction left unmatched. The CDR3 runs 14 residues. Germline loops: CDR1 MNHEY, CDR2 SMNVEV (reference sequence). This CDR3 is CASGGTGVAYEQYF. The CDR3 nucleotides read TGTGCCAGCGGCGGGACAGGGGTAGCCTACGAGCAGTACTTC.

This chain connects TRBV6-5 to TRBJ1-5; 7 bases line up with TRBD1. The CDR3 sequence is 15 residues long. The V gene's germline CDR1 is MNHEY and CDR2 SVGAGI. The junction had 13 bases not matched to a gene; V was cut back by 9 bases and J by 5 bases. CDR3 in amino acids: CARAPTGERYQPQHF. In DNA, the CDR3 is TGTGCCAGGGCCCCTACAGGGGAGAGGTATCAGCCCCAGCATTTT.

J is TRBJ1-2 and V is TRBV29-1; 9 bases line up with TRBD1. Germline V CDR1 and CDR2: SQVTM, ANQGSEA. After removal of 7 bases from V and 6 bases from J, the junction contained 9 bases not matched to a gene. The CDR3 consists of 13 residues. In nucleotides, the CDR3 is TGCAGCGCCCGGGACAGGGCCTTTCATGGCTACACCTTC. Encoded protein: CSARDRAFHGYTF. The whole variable domain, filled in from reference TRBV29-1 and TRBJ1-2, reads SAVISQKPSRDICQRGTSLTIQCQVDSQVTMMFWYRQQPGQSLTLIATANQGSEATYESGFVIDKFPISRPNLTFSTLTVSNMSPEDSSIYLCSARDRAFHGYTFGSGTRLTVV.

The chain employs TRBV2 and TRBJ1-2; D remains ambiguous. This CDR3 is built from 13 residues. The germline V and J ends were trimmed by 3 bases and 8 bases, with 13 bases remaining between them. Looked up from germline, CDR1 is SNHLY and CDR2 is FYNNEI. As DNA, the CDR3 is TGTGCCAGCAGTGATCCCCCACAAGGCGGCTACACCTTC. This sequence encodes CASSDPPQGGYTF.

The genes are TRBV6-1 and TRBJ2-1; 10 bases map to TRBD2. The V gene end was trimmed by 0 bases and the J gene end by 3 bases; junction bases not matched to a gene: 5. The CDR3 totals 17 residues. CDR1 is MNHNS and CDR2 is SASEGT in the germline V gene. CDR3: CASSEAVLAGDYNEQFF. DNA for the CDR3: TGTGCCAGCAGTGAAGCGGTCCTAGCGGGGGACTACAATGAGCAGTTCTTC.